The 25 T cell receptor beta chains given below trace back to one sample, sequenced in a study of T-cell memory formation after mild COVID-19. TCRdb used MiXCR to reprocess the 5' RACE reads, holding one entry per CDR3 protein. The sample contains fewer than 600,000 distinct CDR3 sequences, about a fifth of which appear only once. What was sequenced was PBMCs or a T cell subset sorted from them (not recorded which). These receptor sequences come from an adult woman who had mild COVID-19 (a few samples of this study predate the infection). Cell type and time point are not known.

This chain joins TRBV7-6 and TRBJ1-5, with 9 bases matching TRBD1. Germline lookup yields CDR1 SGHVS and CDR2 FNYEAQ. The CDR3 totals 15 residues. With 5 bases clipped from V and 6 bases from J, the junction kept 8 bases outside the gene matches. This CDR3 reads CASSPGTGMGQPQHF. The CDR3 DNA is TGTGCCAGCAGCCCCGGGACAGGGATGGGTCAGCCCCAGCATTTT.

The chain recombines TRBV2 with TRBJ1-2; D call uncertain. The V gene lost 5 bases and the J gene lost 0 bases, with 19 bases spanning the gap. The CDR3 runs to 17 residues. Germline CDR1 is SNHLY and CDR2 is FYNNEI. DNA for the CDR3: TGTGCCAGCAGTTTACAGCTAATCATAAACCCTAACTATGGCTACACCTTC. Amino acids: CASSLQLIINPNYGYTF.

The DNA of the CDR3 is TGTGCCAGCAGGGCGGGACTAGACCCCCCCGGGGAGCTGTTTTTT. Translation gives CASRAGLDPPGELFF. V usage is TRBV12-3 or TRBV12-4 and J usage is TRBJ2-2, with TRBD2 matching 8 bases. The junction had 9 bases not matched to a gene; V was cut back by 6 bases and J by 6 bases. The CDR3 has 15 residues.

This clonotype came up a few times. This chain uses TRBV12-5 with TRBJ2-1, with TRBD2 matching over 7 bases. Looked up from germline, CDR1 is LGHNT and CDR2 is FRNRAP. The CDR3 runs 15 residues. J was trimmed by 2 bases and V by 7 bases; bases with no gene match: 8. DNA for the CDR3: TGTGCTAGTGCCCCCCAAGCGGGGACCTACAATGAGCAGTTCTTC. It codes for CASAPQAGTYNEQFF.

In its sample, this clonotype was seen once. The CDR3 loop is CASSLAGYDTEAFF. The CDR3 DNA sequence: TGTGCCAGCAGCTTAGCAGGGTACGACACTGAAGCTTTCTTT. This rearrangement joins TRBV7-9 to TRBJ1-1; D uncertain. Germline loops: CDR1 SEHNR, CDR2 FQNEAQ (reference sequence). The ends were cut back, 0 bases at V and 3 bases at J, with 8 bases in the middle. The CDR3 contains 14 residues.

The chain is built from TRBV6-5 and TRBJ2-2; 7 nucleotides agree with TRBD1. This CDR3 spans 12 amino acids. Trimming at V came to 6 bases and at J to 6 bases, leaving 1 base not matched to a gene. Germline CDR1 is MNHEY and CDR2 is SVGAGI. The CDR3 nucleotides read TGTGCCAGCAGGCAGGGGGCCGGGGAGCTGTTTTTT. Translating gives CASRQGAGELFF.

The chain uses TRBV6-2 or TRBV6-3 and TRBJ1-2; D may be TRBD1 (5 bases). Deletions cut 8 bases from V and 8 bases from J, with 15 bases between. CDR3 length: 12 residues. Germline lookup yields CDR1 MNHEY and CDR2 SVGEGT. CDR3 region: CASGEGRDGYTF. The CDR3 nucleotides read TGTGCCAGCGGCGAGGGACGCGACGGCTACACCTTC.

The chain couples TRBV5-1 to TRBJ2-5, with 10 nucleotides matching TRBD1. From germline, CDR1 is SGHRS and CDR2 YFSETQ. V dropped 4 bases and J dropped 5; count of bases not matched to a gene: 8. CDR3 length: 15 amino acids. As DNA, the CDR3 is TGCGCCAGCAGCGCCGGGACAGGGGCAGGGGAGACCCAGTACTTC. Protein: CASSAGTGAGETQYF.

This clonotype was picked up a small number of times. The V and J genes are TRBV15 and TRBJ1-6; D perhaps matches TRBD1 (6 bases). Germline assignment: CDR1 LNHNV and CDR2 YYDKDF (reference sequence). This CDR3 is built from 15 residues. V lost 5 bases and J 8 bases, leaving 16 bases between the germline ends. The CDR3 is CATSLEGGLDSPLHF. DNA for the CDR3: TGTGCCACCAGCCTTGAGGGGGGCTTGGATTCACCCCTCCACTTT.

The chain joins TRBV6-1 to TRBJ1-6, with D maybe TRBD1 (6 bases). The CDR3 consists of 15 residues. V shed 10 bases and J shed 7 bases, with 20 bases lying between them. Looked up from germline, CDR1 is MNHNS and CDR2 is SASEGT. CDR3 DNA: TGTGCCACCAGGCCGGGGGGGCAGCGGAATTCACCCCTCCACTTT. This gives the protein CATRPGGQRNSPLHF.

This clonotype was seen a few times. Here the CDR3 DNA reads TGTGCCAGCAGCCCCAGGGTGAGATCTTCCCGGCACTCCTACAATGAGCAGTTCTTC. Amino acid sequence: CASSPRVRSSRHSYNEQFF. V gene TRBV12-3 or TRBV12-4 combines with J gene TRBJ2-1; D perhaps matches TRBD1 (5 bases). V was clipped by 6 bases and J by 0 bases, with 24 bases between them. The CDR3 is made up of 19 amino acids.

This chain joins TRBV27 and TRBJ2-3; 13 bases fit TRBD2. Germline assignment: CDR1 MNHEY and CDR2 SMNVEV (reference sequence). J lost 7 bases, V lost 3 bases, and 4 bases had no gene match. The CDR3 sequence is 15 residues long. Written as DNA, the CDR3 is TGTGCCAGCAGTTTGGGGACTAGCGGGGCTAATACGCAGTATTTT. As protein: CASSLGTSGANTQYF.

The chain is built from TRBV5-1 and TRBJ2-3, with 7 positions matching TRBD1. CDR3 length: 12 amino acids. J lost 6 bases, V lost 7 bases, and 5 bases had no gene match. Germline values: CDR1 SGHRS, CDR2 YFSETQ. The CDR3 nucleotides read TGCGCCAGCCAGGGGGTAGGCGATACGCAGTATTTT. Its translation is CASQGVGDTQYF.

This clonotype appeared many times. This CDR3 reads CATSDASGRAYNEQFF. The DNA for the CDR3 is TGTGCCACCAGTGATGCTAGCGGGAGGGCTTACAATGAGCAGTTCTTC. The genes are TRBV24-1 and TRBJ2-1; 12 nucleotides line up with TRBD2. The germline gives CDR1 KGHDR, CDR2 SFDVKD. The CDR3 has 16 amino acids. V shed 3 bases, J shed 4 bases, and the junction held 3 bases outside the gene matches.

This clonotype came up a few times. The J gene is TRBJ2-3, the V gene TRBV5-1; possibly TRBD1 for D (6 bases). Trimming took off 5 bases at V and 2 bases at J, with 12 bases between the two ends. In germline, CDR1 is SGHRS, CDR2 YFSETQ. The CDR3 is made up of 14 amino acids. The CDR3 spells CASSLDRPTDTQYF. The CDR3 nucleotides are TGCGCCAGCAGTCTAGACAGGCCCACAGATACGCAGTATTTT. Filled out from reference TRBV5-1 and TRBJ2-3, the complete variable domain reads KAGVTQTPRYLIKTRGQQVTLSCSPISGHRSVSWYQQTPGQGLQFLFEYFSETQRNKGNFPGRFSGRQFSNSRSEMNVSTLELGDSALYLCASSLDRPTDTQYFGPGTRLTVL.

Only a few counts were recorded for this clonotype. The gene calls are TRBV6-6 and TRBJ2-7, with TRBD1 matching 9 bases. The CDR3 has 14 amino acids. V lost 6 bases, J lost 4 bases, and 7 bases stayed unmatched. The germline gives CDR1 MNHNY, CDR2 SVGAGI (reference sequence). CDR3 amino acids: CASRQGTGQYEQYF. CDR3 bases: TGTGCCAGCAGGCAAGGGACAGGGCAATACGAGCAGTACTTC.

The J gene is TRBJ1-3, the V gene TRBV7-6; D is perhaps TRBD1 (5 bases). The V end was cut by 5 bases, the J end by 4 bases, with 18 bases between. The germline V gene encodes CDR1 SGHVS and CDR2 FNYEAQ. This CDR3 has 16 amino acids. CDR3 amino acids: CASSPQTDSLGNTIYF. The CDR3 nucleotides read TGTGCCAGCAGCCCCCAGACAGACTCTCTGGGAAACACCATATATTTT.

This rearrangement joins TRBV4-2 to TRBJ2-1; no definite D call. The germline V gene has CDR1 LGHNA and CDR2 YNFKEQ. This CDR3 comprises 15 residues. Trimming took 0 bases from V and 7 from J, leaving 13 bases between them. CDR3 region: CASSQDPVGPNEQFF. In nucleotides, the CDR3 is TGTGCCAGCAGCCAAGATCCAGTGGGCCCGAATGAGCAGTTCTTC.

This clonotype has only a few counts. CDR3 sequence (DNA): TGTGCCAGCAGCTCCTTGTGGGGGGCATCGAATTCACCCCTCCACTTT. Residues: CASSSLWGASNSPLHF. The chain joins TRBV5-4 to TRBJ1-6, with D possibly matching TRBD1 (6 bases). CDR1 is SGHNT and CDR2 is YYREEE in the germline V gene (reference sequence). This CDR3 spans 16 amino acids. V was shortened by 3 bases and J by 7 bases, with 17 bases between the two germline ends. Complete variable domain (other parts from reference TRBV5-4 and TRBJ1-6): ETGVTQSPTHLIKTRGQQVTLRCSSQSGHNTVSWYQQALGQGPQFIFQYYREEENGRGNFPPRFSGLQFPNYSSELNVNALELDDSALYLCASSSLWGASNSPLHFGNGTRLTVT.

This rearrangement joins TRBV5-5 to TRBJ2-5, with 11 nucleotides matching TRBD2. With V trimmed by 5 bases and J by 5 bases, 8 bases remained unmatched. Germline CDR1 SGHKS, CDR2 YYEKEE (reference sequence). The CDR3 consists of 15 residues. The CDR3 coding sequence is TGTGCCAGCAGACCGGGACTAGCGGTTATGGAGACCCAGTACTTC. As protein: CASRPGLAVMETQYF.

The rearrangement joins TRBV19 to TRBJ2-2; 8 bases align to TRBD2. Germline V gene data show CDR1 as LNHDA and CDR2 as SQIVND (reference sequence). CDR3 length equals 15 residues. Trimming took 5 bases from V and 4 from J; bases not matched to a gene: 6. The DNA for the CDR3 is TGTGCCAGTAGTCGTGGACTAGCTGTCACCGGGGAGCTGTTTTTT. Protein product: CASSRGLAVTGELFF.

The CDR3 coding sequence is TGTGCCAGCAGTGTTTGGGCAGCTTTCTTT. It is translated as CASSVWAAFF. This chain joins TRBV6-1 and TRBJ1-1; D remains ambiguous. Between the trimmed V and J ends, which lost 4 bases and 10 bases, there was a span of 7 bases. Germline V lookup: CDR1 MNHNS, CDR2 SASEGT. The CDR3 spans 10 residues.

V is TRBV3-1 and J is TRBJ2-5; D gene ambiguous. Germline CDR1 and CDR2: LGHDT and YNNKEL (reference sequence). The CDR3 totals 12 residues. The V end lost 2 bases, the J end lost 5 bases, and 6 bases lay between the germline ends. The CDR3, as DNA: TGTGCCAGCAGCCAAAAGATGGAGACCCAGTACTTC. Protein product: CASSQKMETQYF.

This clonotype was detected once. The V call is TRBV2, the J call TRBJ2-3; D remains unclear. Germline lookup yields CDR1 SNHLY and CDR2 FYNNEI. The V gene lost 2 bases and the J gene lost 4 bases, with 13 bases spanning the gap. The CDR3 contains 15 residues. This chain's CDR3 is CASSERPPGADTQYF. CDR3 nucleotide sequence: TGTGCCAGCAGTGAACGCCCGCCTGGCGCAGATACGCAGTATTTT.

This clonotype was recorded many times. This CDR3 reads CATSDRRLADSSTDTQYF. In nucleotides, the CDR3 is TGTGCCACCAGTGACCGTAGACTAGCGGACTCTAGCACAGATACGCAGTATTTT. The rearrangement uses TRBV24-1 and TRBJ2-3, with TRBD2 identical over 9 bases. This CDR3 has 18 amino acids. The V gene end was trimmed by 4 bases and the J gene end by 0 bases; junction bases not matched to a gene: 10. Per germline, CDR1 KGHDR and CDR2 SFDVKD.